These 5 T cell receptor beta chains were sequenced from one sample in a study of OX40 agonist ivuxolimab in advanced cancers. Sequencing used immunoSEQ multiplex PCR; TCRdb keeps in-frame clones, though not all of them. The table has 65,000 to 85,000 clones, 85% seen once. Sequences were derived from CD4+ or CD8+ T cells sorted from blood, sampled in a trial of the OX40 agonist ivuxolimab. The receptors originated from an adult with an advanced solid tumor such as melanoma, head and neck, liver or kidney cancer.

The J gene is TRBJ1-2, the V gene TRBV11-1; D call uncertain. Germline assignment: CDR1 SGHAT and CDR2 FQDESV (reference sequence). V shed 1 base and J shed 6 bases, with 9 bases lying between them. The length of the CDR3 is 13 residues. This chain's CDR3 is CASSLVLGDGYTF. The CDR3 nucleotides read TGTGCCAGCAGCTTAGTTCTCGGGGATGGCTACACCTTC.

The chain uses TRBV2 and TRBJ1-2; 7 positions agree with TRBD1. Per germline, CDR1 SNHLY and CDR2 FYNNEI. Trimming took 1 base from V and 4 from J; bases not matched to a gene: 6. The CDR3 is 15 residues long. The CDR3, as DNA: TGTGCCAGCAGTGAAGAGTTCGGACAGGCCTATGGCTACACCTTC. This translates into CASSEEFGQAYGYTF.

With regard to this clone: An end of the junction does not agree with germline; a read error may underlie this. The chain employs TRBV6-1 and TRBJ2-7; D possibly uses TRBD1 or TRBD2 (5 bases each). The CDR3 is made up of 14 amino acids. Germline loops: CDR1 MNHNS, CDR2 SASEGT. CDR3 region: CASSVGPVSSEQCF. CDR3 DNA sequence: TGTGCCAGCAGTGTGGGACCGGTATCATCCGAGCAGTGCTTC.

V gene TRBV7-9 combines with J gene TRBJ1-5, with D unresolved. The CDR3 is 15 amino acids. V lost 2 bases and J lost 3, with 11 bases in between. The V gene's germline CDR1 is SEHNR and CDR2 FQNEAQ (reference sequence). The CDR3, as DNA: TGTGCCAGCAGCTTAATAGGAGGAAACAATCAGCCCCAGCATTTT. This encodes CASSLIGGNNQPQHF.

This clone was detected only once. The chain uses TRBV19 and TRBJ2-5; a weak D match, TRBD1 (5 bases). Trimming shortened V by 4 bases and J by 0 bases, and 12 bases separated the two germline ends. The CDR3 has 15 amino acids. Looked up from germline, CDR1 is LNHDA and CDR2 is SQIVND (reference sequence). The CDR3 loop is CASSTTGVYQETQYF. The DNA for the CDR3 is TGTGCCAGTAGTACAACAGGAGTGTACCAAGAGACCCAGTACTTC.